This T cell receptor beta chain was found in a study of cytomegalovirus exposure and HLA in healthy donors. Study-level information: A later analysis reported the 90 to 150 validation repertoires used the same platform as the 666 first-cohort repertoires. Findings and limits, study-wide: Using the classifier, cytomegalovirus status was reportedly diagnosed with high specificity and sensitivity. The investigators catalogued 150 to 200 TCR beta chains as cytomegalovirus-associated.

This table comes from immunoSEQ multiplex PCR, and its TCRdb copy is limited to in-frame clones, with some not included. Counted here are 150,000 or so clones, approximately 86% occurring once; the ten biggest clones make up about 22%. The ends lost 2 bases at V and 5 bases at J; junction bases unmatched: 3. The CDR3 is made up of 16 amino acids. Germline V gene lookup returns CDR1 MNHEY and CDR2 SVGAGI. This clone showed up just once. Its target is unknown. What was sequenced was PBMCs. The chain employs TRBV6-5 and TRBJ2-5; 15 bases are a match to TRBD2. The receptor was derived from a man aged 18 to 29 in good health and CMV-seropositive. The CDR3 DNA follows: TGTGCCAGCAGTTACGGGACTAGCGGGGGGAGGGAGACCCAGTACTTC. Translated: CASSYGTSGGRETQYF.